Described below is a single T cell receptor beta chain sequence and its context. Study processing details: Nucleated cell counts were estimated from reference gene primer amplification. The method was immunoSEQ multiplex PCR; TCRdb's version includes in-frame clones alone and lacks a portion of them. V and J calls and clone size are copied from that table; D and trimming were computed from the DNA. Of over 100,000 clones in the sample, 88% were seen once. This specimen comes from a study of blood T cell repertoires in COVID-19. In the study overall: Both acute and convalescent COVID-19 samples were obtained from the United States, Italy and Spain.

This CDR3 contains 15 residues. Germline V CDR1 and CDR2: SGHTA, FQGTGA. The germline V and J ends were trimmed by 4 bases and 5 bases, with 16 bases remaining between them. Sequencing was performed on peripheral blood. The sequence derives from a man aged 45 to 65 with acute or convalescent COVID-19. J is TRBJ2-3 and V is TRBV7-3; D is perhaps TRBD2 (5 bases). The CDR3 here is CASSSMAGVGDTQYF. CDR3 coding DNA: TGTGCCAGCAGCTCGATGGCCGGGGTAGGAGATACGCAGTATTTT.